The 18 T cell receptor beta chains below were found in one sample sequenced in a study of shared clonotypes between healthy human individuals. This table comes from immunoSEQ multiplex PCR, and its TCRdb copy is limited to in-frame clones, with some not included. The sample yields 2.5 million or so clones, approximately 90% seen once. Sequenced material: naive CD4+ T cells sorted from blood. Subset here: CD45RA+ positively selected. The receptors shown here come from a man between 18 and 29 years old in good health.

CDR3 in DNA: TGTGCCAGCAGTGCCCTCGGGAGGGAAAAGACCGGGGAGCTGTTTTTT. Its protein product is CASSALGREKTGELFF. This chain connects TRBV6-1 to TRBJ2-2; TRBD2 matches at 8 bases. The CDR3 sequence is 16 residues long. Unmatched junction bases numbered 9, after V lost 4 bases and J lost 5 bases. The germline V gene encodes CDR1 MNHNS and CDR2 SASEGT.

For the CDR3, the DNA is TGTGCCAGCAGTTACGGGTCGGGGGGCACTGAAGCTTTCTTT. Protein sequence: CASSYGSGGTEAFF. V and J are TRBV6-5 and TRBJ1-1; TRBD1 might be the D (5 bases). V lost 2 bases to trimming and J lost 4 bases, with 11 bases between them. CDR3 length: 14 amino acids. Germline V gene sequence: CDR1 MNHEY, CDR2 SVGAGI.

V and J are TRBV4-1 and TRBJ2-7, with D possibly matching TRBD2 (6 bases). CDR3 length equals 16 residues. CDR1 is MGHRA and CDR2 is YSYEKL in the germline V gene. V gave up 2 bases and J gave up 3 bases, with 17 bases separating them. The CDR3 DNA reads TGCGCCAGCAGCCAAAGACGCTCTAGCGAAAGCTACGAGCAGTACTTC. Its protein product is CASSQRRSSESYEQYF.

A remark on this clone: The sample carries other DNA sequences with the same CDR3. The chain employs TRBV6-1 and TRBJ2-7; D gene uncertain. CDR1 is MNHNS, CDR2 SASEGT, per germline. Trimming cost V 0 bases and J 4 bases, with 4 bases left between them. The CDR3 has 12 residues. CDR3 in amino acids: CASSEAGYEQYF. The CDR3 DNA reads TGTGCCAGCAGTGAAGCTGGGTACGAGCAGTACTTC.

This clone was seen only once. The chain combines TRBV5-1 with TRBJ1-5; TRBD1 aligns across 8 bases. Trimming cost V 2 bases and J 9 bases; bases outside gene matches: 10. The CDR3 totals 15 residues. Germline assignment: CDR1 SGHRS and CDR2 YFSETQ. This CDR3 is CASSFWTGTTWPQHF. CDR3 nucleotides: TGCGCCAGCAGCTTCTGGACAGGGACAACTTGGCCCCAGCATTTT.

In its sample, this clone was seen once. CDR3 nucleotide sequence: TGTGCCTGGAGTGGAGAGAGCGGGGTAAAAGAGACCCAGTACTTC. Its protein is CAWSGESGVKETQYF. The genes are TRBV30 and TRBJ2-5, with 7 bases matching TRBD2. This CDR3 is built from 15 residues. After removal of 1 base from V and 3 bases from J, the junction contained 8 bases not matched to a gene. Germline-derived CDR1 and CDR2 are GTSNPN and SVGIG (reference sequence).

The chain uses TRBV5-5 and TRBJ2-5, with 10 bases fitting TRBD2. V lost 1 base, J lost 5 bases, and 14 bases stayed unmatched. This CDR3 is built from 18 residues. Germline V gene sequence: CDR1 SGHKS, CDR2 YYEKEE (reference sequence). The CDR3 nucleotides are TGTGCCAGCAGCTTGCAATTTCGGTTAGCGGGAGGAAGCGAGACCCAGTACTTC. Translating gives CASSLQFRLAGGSETQYF.

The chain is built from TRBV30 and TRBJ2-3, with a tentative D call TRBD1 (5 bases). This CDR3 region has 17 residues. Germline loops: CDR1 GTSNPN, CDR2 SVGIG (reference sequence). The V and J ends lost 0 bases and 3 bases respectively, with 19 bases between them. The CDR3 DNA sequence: TGTGCCTGGAGTGTACCCGTCGGGCAGGCAGGGACAGATACGCAGTATTTT. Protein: CAWSVPVGQAGTDTQYF. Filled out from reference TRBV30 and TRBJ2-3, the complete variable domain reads SQTIHQWPATLVQPVGSPLSLECTVEGTSNPNLYWYRQAAGRGLQLLFYSVGIGQISSEVPQNLSASRPQDRQFILSSKKLLLSDSGFYLCAWSVPVGQAGTDTQYFGPGTRLTVL.

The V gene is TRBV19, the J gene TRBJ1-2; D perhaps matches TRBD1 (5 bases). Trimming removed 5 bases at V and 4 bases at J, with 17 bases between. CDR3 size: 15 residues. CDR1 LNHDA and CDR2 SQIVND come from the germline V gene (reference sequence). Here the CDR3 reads CASSAEGRASYGYTF. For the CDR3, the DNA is TGTGCCAGTAGTGCGGAGGGCAGGGCCAGCTATGGCTACACCTTC.

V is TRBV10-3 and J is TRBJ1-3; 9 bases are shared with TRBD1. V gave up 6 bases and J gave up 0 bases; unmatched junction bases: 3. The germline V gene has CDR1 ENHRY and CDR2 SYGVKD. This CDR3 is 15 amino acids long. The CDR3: CAISGTGISGNTIYF. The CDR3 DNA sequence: TGTGCCATCAGCGGGACAGGGATCTCTGGAAACACCATATATTTT.

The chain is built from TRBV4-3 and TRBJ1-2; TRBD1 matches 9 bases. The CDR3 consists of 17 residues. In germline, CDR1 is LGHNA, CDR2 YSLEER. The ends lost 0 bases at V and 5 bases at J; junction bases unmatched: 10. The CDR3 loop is CASSQESGTGTPYGYTF. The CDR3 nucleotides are TGCGCCAGCAGCCAAGAGAGTGGGACAGGGACGCCGTATGGCTACACCTTC.

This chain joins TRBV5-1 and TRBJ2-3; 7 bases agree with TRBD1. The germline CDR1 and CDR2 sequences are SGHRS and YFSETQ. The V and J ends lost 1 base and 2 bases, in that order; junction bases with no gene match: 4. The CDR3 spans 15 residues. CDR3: CASSLTGVNTDTQYF. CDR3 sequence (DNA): TGCGCCAGCAGCTTGACAGGGGTTAACACAGATACGCAGTATTTT. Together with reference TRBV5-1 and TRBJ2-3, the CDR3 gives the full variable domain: KAGVTQTPRYLIKTRGQQVTLSCSPISGHRSVSWYQQTPGQGLQFLFEYFSETQRNKGNFPGRFSGRQFSNSRSEMNVSTLELGDSALYLCASSLTGVNTDTQYFGPGTRLTVL.

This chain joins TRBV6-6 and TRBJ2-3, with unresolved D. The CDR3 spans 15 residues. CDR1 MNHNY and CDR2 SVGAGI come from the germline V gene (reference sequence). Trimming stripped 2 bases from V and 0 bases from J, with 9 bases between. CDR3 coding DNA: TGTGCCAGCAGTTACCCTACCCCTAGCACAGATACGCAGTATTTT. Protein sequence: CASSYPTPSTDTQYF.

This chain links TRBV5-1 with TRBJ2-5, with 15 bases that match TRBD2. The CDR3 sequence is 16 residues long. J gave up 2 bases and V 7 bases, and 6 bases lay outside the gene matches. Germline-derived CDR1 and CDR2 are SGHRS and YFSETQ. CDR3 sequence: CASHVGLAGGQETQYF. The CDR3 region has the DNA TGCGCCAGCCACGTAGGACTAGCGGGGGGGCAAGAGACCCAGTACTTC.

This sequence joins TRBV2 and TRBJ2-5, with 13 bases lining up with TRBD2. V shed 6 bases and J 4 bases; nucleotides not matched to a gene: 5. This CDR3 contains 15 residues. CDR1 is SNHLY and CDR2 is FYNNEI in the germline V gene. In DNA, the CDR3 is TGTGCCAGCAGGTGGACTAGCGGGAGACGAGAGACCCAGTACTTC. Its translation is CASRWTSGRRETQYF.

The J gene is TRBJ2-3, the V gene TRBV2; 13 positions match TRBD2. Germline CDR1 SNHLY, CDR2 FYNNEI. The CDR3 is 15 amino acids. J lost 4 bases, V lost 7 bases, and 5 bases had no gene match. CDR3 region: CASTGLAGVPDTQYF. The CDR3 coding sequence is TGTGCCAGCACTGGACTAGCGGGAGTACCAGATACGCAGTATTTT.

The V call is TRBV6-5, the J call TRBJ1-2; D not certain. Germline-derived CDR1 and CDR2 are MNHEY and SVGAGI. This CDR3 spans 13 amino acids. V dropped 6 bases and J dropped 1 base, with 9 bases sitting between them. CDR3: CASREQNNYGYTF. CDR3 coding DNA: TGTGCCAGCAGAGAGCAGAATAACTATGGCTACACCTTC.

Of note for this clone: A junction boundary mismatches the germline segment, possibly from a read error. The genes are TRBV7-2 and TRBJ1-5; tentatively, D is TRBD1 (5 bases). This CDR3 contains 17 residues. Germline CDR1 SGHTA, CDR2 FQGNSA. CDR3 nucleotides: TGTGCCAGTAGCTTCGTCGGGGGAGTCGGTGGCAATCAGCCCCAGCATTTT. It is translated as CASSFVGGVGGNQPQHF. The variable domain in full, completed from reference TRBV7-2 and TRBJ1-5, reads GAGVSQSPSNKVTEKGKDVELRCDPISGHTALYWYRQSLGQGLEFLIYFQGNSAPDKSGLPSDRFSAERTGGSVSTLTIQRTQQEDSAVYLCASSFVGGVGGNQPQHFGDGTRLSIL.